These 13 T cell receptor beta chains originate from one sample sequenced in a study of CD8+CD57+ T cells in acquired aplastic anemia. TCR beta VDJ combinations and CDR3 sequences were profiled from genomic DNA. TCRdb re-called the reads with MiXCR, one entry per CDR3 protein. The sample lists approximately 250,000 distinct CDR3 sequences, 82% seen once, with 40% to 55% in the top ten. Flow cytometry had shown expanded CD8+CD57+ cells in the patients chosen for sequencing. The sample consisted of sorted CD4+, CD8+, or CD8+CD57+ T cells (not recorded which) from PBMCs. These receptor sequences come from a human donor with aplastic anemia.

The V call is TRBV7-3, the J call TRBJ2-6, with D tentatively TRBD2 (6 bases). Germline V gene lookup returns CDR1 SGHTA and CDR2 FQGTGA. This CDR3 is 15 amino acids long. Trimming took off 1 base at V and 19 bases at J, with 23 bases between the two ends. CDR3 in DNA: TGTGCCAGCAGCTTAAGGGGCTCTGGGGACTGCGGCCTTACTTTC. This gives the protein CASSLRGSGDCGLTF. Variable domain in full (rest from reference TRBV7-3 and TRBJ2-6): GAGVSQTPSNKVTEKGKYVELRCDPISGHTALYWYRQSLGQGPEFLIYFQGTGAADDSGLPNDRFFAVRPEGSVSTLKIQRTERGDSAVYLCASSLRGSGDCGLTFGAGSRLTVL.

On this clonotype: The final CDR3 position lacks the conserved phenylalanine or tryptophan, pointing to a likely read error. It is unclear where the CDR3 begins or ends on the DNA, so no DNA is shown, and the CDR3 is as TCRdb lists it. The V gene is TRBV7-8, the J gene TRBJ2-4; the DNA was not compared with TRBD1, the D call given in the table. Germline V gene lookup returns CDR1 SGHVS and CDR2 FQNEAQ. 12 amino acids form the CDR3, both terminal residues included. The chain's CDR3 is CASGGTGGAEYG.

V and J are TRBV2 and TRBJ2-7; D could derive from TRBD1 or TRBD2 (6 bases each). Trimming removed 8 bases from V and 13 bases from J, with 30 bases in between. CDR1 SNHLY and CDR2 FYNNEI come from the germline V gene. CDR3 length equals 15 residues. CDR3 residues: CASGDGGTDTHYLYF. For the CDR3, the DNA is TGTGCCAGCGGGGACGGGGGCACAGATACCCACTATCTTTACTTC.

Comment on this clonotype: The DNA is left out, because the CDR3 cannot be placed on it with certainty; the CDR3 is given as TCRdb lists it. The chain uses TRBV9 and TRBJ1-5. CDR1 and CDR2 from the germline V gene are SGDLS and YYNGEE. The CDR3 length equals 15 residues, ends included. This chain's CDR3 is CASSVRSDTQYFEHF.

The CDR3, as DNA: TGTGCCAGCAGCGTAGGGGTAGTCGGGAGGTATGAGTATGGCTACACCTTC. Amino acids: CASSVGVVGRYEYGYTF. This rearrangement joins TRBV6-5 to TRBJ1-2; D may be TRBD1 (5 bases). Germline V lookup: CDR1 MNHEY, CDR2 SVGAGI. Between the trimmed V and J ends, which lost 6 bases and 5 bases, there was a span of 25 bases. CDR3 size: 17 residues.

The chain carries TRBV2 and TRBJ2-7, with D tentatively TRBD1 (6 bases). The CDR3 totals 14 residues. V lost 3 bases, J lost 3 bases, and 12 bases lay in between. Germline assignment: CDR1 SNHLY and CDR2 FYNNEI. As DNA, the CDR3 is TGTGCCAGCAGTGACGGGACACTAAACTACGAGCAGTACTTC. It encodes CASSDGTLNYEQYF.

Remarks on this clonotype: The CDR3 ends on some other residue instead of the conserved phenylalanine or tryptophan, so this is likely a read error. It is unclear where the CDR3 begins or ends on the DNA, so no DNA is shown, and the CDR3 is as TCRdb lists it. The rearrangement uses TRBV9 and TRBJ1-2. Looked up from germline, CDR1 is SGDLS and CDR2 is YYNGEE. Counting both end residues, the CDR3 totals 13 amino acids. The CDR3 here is CASSEGSRGYTIV.

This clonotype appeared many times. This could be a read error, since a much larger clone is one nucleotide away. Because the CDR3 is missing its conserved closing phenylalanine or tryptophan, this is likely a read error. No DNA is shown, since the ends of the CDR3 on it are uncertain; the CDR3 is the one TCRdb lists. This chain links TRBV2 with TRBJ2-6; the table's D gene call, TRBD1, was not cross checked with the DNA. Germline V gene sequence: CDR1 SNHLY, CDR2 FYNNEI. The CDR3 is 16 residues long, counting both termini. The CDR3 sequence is CASGDGGTDTQYFGTG.

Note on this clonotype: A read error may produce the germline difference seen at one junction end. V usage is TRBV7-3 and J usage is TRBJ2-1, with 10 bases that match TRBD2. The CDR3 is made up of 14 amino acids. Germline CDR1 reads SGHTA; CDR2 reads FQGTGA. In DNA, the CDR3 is TGTGCCAGCAGCTTGACTAGCGGGTGCGGAGATACGCAGTTC. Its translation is CASSLTSGCGDTQF.

CDR3 nucleotides: TGTGCCAGTAGTATAGGGCTAGCGGGGATAAGAACAGATACGCAGTATTTT. Translating gives CASSIGLAGIRTDTQYF. The rearrangement joins TRBV19 to TRBJ2-3; 9 bases align to TRBD2. Germline values: CDR1 LNHDA, CDR2 SQIVND (reference sequence). CDR3 size: 17 residues. V lost 1 base, J lost 3 bases, and 8 bases stayed unmatched.

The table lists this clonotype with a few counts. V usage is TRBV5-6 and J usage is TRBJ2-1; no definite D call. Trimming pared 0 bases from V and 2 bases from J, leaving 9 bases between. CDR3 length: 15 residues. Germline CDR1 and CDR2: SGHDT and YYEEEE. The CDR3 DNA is TGTGCCAGCAGCTTGGAATACAGAGCCTACAATGAGCAGTTCTTC. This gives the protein CASSLEYRAYNEQFF.

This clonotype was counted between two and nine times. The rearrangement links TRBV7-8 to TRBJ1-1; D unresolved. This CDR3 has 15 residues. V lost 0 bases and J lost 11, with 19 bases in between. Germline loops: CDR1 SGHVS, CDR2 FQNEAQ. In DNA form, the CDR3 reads TGTGCCAGCAGCTTAGCTGGGAGACCCGACACGCAGGCTTTCTTT. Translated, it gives CASSLAGRPDTQAFF.

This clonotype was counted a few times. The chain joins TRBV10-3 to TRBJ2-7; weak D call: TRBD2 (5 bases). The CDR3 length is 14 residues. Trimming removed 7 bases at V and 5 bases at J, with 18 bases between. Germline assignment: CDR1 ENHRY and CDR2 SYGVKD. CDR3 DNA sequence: TGTGCCATCATGGGAGCACCCCGCAGCCACGAGCAGTACTTC. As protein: CAIMGAPRSHEQYF.